Described below is a single T cell receptor (beta chain) sequence and its context. The sample belongs to a study of T cell repertoires in aging, cancer and after chemotherapy. Study-level information: Over several months to years, re-sampled healthy donor repertoires clearly shared clones.

Germline lookup yields CDR1 SGHVT and CDR2 SQSDAQ. V gave up 5 bases and J gave up 5 bases; unmatched junction bases: 11. The CDR3 has 18 amino acids. TRB rearrangements spanning V, D and J were amplified using mixed TRB-A/B primers. TCRdb reanalysed the multiplex PCR reads using MiXCR and keeps one entry per CDR3 protein. The sample lists some 15,000 distinct CDR3 sequences; 50% were seen once. Peripheral blood genomic DNA, not sorted cells or RNA, was the template. The clonotype comes from a human donor in good health. The sequencing input was blood. The genes are TRBV7-4 and TRBJ2-5; 16 bases are shared with TRBD2. The CDR3, as DNA: TGTGCCAGCAGCCGAAGGGGGACTAGCGGGAGGGTTGATGAGACCCAGTACTTC. Protein product: CASSRRGTSGRVDETQYF.